The rows below give T cell receptor beta chains drawn from one sample of a study of shared clonotypes between healthy human individuals. Method: immunoSEQ multiplex PCR; TCRdb's copy keeps in-frame clones and lacks some. The table lists 2 million or so clones, about 95% of them singletons. Sequencing was performed on naive CD8+ T cells sorted from blood. The receptor set was obtained from a man aged 18 to 29 in good health. The CDR3 runs from the conserved cysteine through the conserved F or W. The D gene is left open where the match is weak. The size of a clone is reported for some rows only, either as once, few or many, or as a class for expanded clones.

.	.	TRBJ2-7	TRBV5-6	TGTGCCAGCAGCTTGGGAACGCACTCCTACGAGCAGTACTTC	CASSLGTHSYEQYF
.	.	TRBJ2-1	TRBV20-1	TGCAGTGCTAGAGACATCCGGAACCCTTTCTTC	CSARDIRNPFF
.	.	TRBJ1-2	TRBV9	TGTGCCAGCAGCGATACATTCGGTAACGGCTACACCTTC	CASSDTFGNGYTF
TRBD2	.	TRBJ2-3	TRBV5-6	TGTGCCAGCACCATTGGGGGACTAGCCACAGATACGCAGTATTTT	CASTIGGLATDTQYF
.	.	TRBJ2-3	TRBV11-3	TGTGCCAGCAGCTCCGGGACTGGAGATACGCAGTATTTT	CASSSGTGDTQYF
.	.	TRBJ2-1	TRBV19	TGTGCCAGTAGTATAGTCTACAATGAGCAGTTCTTC	CASSIVYNEQFF
.	few	TRBJ2-2	TRBV7-3	TGTGCCAGCAGCTTAACTGGGGTCACCGGGGAGCTGTTTTTT	CASSLTGVTGELFF
.	.	TRBJ2-7	TRBV6-5	TGTGCCAGCAGTTACGCGCAGGGGATGGCCTACGAGCAGTACTTC	CASSYAQGMAYEQYF
.	.	TRBJ2-1	TRBV4-3	TGCGCCAGCAGCCAAGTCCTTGCAGGGAGCTCCTACAATGAGCAGTTCTTC	CASSQVLAGSSYNEQFF
TRBD1	.	TRBJ2-5	TRBV4-3	TGCGCCAGCAGCCAAGAAACAGGGGGCGGGGAGACCCAGTACTTC	CASSQETGGGETQYF
.	.	TRBJ2-7	TRBV4-1	TGCGCCAGCAGCCAAGAATTCACCTACGAGCAGTACTTC	CASSQEFTYEQYF
TRBD2	.	TRBJ2-2	TRBV9	TGTGCCAGCAGCGTACCTAGGACTAGAACAGACACCGGGGAGCTGTTTTTT	CASSVPRTRTDTGELFF
TRBD2	.	TRBJ2-3	TRBV5-4	TGTGCCAGCCGCTCTAGCGGACTCACAGATACGCAGTATTTT	CASRSSGLTDTQYF
.	.	TRBJ1-1	TRBV7-9	TGTGCCAGCAGCTTAGTCCGGGGGTCGGGCACTGAAGCTTTCTTT	CASSLVRGSGTEAFF
TRBD1	.	TRBJ1-1	TRBV7-3	TGTGCCAGCAATCCCCGTGACAGGGAGGACACTGAAGCTTTCTTT	CASNPRDREDTEAFF
.	.	TRBJ2-2	TRBV6-1	TGTGCCAGCAGGGGGGGGAACACCGGGGAGCTGTTTTTT	CASRGGNTGELFF
.	.	TRBJ1-1	TRBV9	TGTGCCAGCAGCGTAGGCGAAGGGGGCACTGAAGCTTTCTTT	CASSVGEGGTEAFF
.	.	TRBJ2-7	TRBV27	TGTGCCAGCAGTTTATTTGGCCCGAACGAGCAGTACTTC	CASSLFGPNEQYF
.	.	TRBJ1-1	TRBV7-8	TGTGCCAGCAGCCCAGGGTGGGGTGAAGCTTTCTTT	CASSPGWGEAFF
TRBD1	.	TRBJ2-5	TRBV6-5	TGTGCCAGCAGTCCCCTCAGGGGGATGGAGACCCAGTACTTC	CASSPLRGMETQYF
.	.	TRBJ1-1	TRBV11-2	TGTGCCAGCAGCTTCAGAGGGTTCGGGAACACTGAAGCTTTCTTT	CASSFRGFGNTEAFF
TRBD1	once	TRBJ1-5	TRBV15	TGTGCCACCAGCAGGGGACAGGGGACGAGCAATCAGCCCCAGCATTTT	CATSRGQGTSNQPQHF
.	.	TRBJ2-1	TRBV29-1	TGCAGCGTTGTAGGTCAGGACTACAATGAGCAGTTCTTC	CSVVGQDYNEQFF
.	once	TRBJ2-7	TRBV30	TGTGCCTGGAGTCTAGGAGGGGTGTGGGGGGTTTCCTACGAGCAGTACTTC	CAWSLGGVWGVSYEQYF
TRBD1	once	TRBJ2-2	TRBV6-5	TGTGCCAGCAGTTACTCTTATCGGGACAGGGCCGGGGAGCTGTTTTTT	CASSYSYRDRAGELFF